This TCR beta chain was found in a study of regulatory T cells in long-lasting Graves disease. Study findings and constraints: Researchers reported studying only peripheral blood, not thyroid tissue. Sharing of public clonotypes was greater in persistent patients (roughly 2,900) than in new patients (about 970).

For TCR beta, libraries came from iRepertoire HTBI primers and Arm-PCR of CDR3 regions. Each CDR3 protein gets one entry after TCRdb re-called the multiplex PCR reads with MiXCR. Of about 420,000 distinct CDR3 sequences in the sample, approximately 16% were seen once. Time point denoted: newly diagnosed GD, antithyroid drugs for less than 3 months. The TCR library was made from RNA extracted from PBMCs. American Thyroid Association guidelines were used to diagnose Graves' disease. With respect to this clonotype: Its antigen is unidentified.

The same data also went into a second study, on T cells in Graves' hyperthyroidism and ophthalmopathy.

The sequencing here drew on peripheral blood mononuclear cells (PBMCs), taken at new diagnosis, from a patient treated with antithyroid drugs. The sequence was collected from a woman younger than 30 with Graves disease.

CDR3 residues: CASSLTSIVYEQYF. Here the CDR3 DNA reads TGTGCCAGCAGCTTGACTTCTATAGTCTACGAGCAGTACTTC. J is TRBJ2-7 and V is TRBV7-2; D is unclear. This CDR3 is built from 14 residues. CDR1 SGHTA and CDR2 FQGNSA come from the germline V gene. V was clipped by 3 bases and J by 3 bases, with 12 bases between them.